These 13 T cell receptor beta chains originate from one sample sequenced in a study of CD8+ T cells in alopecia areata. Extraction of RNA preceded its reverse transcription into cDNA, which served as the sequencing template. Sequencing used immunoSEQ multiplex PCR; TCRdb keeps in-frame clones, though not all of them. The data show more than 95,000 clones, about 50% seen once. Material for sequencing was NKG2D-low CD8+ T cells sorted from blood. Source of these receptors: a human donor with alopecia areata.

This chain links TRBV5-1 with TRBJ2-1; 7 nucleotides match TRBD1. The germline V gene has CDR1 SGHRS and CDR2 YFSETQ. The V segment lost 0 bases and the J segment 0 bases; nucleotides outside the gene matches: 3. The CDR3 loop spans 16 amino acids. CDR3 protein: CASSLVQGRSYNEQFF. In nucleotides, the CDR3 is TGCGCCAGCAGCTTGGTACAGGGGCGCTCCTACAATGAGCAGTTCTTC. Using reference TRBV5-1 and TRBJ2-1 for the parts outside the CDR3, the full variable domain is KAGVTQTPRYLIKTRGQQVTLSCSPISGHRSVSWYQQTPGQGLQFLFEYFSETQRNKGNFPGRFSGRQFSNSRSEMNVSTLELGDSALYLCASSLVQGRSYNEQFFGPGTRLTVL.

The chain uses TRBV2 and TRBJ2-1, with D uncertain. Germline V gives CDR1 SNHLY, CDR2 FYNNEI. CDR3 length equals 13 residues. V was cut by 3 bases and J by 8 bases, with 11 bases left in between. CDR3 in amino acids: CASSDSTLYEQFF. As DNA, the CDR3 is TGTGCCAGCAGTGACTCCACTCTATATGAGCAGTTCTTC. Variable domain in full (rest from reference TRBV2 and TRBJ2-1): EPEVTQTPSHQVTQMGQEVILRCVPISNHLYFYWYRQILGQKVEFLVSFYNNEISEKSEIFDDQFSVERPDGSNFTLKIRSTKLEDSAMYFCASSDSTLYEQFFGPGTRLTVL.

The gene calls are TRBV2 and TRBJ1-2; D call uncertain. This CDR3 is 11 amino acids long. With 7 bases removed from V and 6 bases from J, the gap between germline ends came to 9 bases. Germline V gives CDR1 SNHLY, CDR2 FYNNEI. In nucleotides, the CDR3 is TGTGCCAGCAAACCTGGGCATGGCTACACCTTC. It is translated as CASKPGHGYTF.

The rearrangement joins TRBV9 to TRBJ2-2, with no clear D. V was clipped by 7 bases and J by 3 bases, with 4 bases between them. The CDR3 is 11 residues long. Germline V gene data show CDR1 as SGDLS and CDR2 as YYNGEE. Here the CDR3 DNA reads TGTGCCAGCGAAGACACCGGGGAGCTGTTTTTT. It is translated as CASEDTGELFF.

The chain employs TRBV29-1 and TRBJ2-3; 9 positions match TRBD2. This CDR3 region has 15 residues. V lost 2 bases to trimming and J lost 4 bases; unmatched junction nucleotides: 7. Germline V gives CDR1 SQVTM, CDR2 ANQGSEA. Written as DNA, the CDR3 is TGCAGCGTTGAAAAAAGCGGGAGGATCCCAGATACGCAGTATTTT. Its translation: CSVEKSGRIPDTQYF.

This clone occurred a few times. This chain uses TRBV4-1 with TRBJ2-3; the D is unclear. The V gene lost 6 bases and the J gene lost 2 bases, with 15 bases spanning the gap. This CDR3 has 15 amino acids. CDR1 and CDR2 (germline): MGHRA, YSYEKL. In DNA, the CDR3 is TGCGCCAGCAGTCCTACACCGGCCGACACAGATACGCAGTATTTT. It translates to CASSPTPADTDTQYF.

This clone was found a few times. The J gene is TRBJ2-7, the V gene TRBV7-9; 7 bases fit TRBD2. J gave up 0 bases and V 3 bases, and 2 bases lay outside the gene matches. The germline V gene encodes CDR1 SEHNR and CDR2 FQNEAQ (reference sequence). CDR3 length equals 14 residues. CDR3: CASSFGGSSYEQYF. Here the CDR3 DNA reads TGTGCCAGCAGCTTTGGCGGGAGCTCCTACGAGCAGTACTTC.

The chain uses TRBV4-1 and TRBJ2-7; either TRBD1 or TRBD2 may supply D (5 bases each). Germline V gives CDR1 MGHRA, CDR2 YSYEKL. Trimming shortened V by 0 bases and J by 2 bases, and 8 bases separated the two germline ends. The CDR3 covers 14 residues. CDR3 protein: CASSQDGTPYEQYF. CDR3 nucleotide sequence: TGCGCCAGCAGCCAAGATGGGACCCCCTACGAGCAGTACTTC.

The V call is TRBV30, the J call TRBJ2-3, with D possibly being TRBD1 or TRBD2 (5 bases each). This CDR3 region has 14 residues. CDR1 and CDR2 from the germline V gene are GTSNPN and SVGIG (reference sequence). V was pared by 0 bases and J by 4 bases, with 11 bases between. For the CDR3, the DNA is TGTGCCTGGAGTGTACGGGGCATTTCAGATACGCAGTATTTT. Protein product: CAWSVRGISDTQYF.

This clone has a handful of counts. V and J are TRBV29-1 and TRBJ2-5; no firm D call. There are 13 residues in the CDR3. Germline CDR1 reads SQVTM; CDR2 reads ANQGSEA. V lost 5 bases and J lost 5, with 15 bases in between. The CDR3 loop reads CSVPPGDRETQYF. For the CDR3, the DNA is TGCAGCGTTCCTCCTGGGGATCGGGAGACCCAGTACTTC.

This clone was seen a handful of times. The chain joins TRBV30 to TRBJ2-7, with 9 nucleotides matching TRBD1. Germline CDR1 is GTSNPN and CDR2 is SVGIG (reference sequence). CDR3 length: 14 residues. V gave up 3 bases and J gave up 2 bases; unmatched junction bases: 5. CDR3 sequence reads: CAWRRQGETYEQYF. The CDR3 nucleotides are TGTGCCTGGAGAAGACAGGGGGAGACCTACGAGCAGTACTTC.

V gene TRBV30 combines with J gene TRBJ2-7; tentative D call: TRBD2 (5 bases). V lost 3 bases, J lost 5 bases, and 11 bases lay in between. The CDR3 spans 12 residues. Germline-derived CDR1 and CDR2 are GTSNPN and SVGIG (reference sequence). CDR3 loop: CAWREGRHEQYF. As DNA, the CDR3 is TGTGCCTGGAGAGAGGGTAGGCACGAGCAGTACTTC.

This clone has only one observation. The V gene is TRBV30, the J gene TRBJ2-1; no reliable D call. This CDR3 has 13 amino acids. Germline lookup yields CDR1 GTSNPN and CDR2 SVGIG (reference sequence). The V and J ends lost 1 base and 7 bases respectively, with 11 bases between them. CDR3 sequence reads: CAWSETRNNEQFF. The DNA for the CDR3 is TGTGCCTGGAGTGAGACAAGGAATAATGAGCAGTTCTTC.